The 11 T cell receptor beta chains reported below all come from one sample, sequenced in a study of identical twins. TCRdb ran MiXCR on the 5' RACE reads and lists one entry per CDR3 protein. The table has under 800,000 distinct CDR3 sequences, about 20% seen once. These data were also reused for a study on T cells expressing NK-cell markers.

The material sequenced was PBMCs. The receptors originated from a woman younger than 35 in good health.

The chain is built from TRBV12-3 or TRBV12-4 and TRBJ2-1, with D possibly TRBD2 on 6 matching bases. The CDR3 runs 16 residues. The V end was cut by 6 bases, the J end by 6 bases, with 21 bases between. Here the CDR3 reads CASSPHQLATPNEQFF. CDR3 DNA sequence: TGTGCCAGCAGCCCTCACCAACTAGCCACCCCCAATGAGCAGTTCTTC.

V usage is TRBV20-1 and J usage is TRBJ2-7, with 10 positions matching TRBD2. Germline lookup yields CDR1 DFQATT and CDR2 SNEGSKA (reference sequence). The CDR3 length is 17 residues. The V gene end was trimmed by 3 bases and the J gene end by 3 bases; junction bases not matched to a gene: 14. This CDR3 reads CSASRPLVAGGNYEQYF. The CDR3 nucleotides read TGCAGTGCTAGCCGCCCCCTTGTAGCGGGGGGTAACTACGAGCAGTACTTC.

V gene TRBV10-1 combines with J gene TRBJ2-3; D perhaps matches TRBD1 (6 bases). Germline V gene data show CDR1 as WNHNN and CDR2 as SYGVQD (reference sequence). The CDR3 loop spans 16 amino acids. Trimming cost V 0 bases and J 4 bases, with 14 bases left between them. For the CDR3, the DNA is TGCGCCAGCAGTGAGTCTCGGGGTGGGGGCGCAGATACGCAGTATTTT. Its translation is CASSESRGGGADTQYF.

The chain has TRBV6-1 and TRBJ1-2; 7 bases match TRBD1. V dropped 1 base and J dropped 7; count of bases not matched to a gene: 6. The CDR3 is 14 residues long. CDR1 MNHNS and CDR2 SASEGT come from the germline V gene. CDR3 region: CASSEGTGRGGYTF. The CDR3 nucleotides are TGTGCCAGCAGTGAAGGGACAGGACGAGGTGGCTACACCTTC.

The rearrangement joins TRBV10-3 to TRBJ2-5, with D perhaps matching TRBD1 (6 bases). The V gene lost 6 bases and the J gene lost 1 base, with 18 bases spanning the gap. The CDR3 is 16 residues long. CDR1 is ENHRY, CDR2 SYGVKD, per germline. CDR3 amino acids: CAISRRQAPFQETQYF. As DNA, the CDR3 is TGTGCCATCAGCCGACGACAGGCCCCCTTCCAAGAGACCCAGTACTTC.

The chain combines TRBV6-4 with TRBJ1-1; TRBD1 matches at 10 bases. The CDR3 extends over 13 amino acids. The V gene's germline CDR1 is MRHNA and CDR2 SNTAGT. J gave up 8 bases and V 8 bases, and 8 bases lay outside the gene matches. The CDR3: CASSKDRGLEAFF. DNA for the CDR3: TGTGCCAGCTCTAAGGACAGGGGGTTGGAAGCTTTCTTT.

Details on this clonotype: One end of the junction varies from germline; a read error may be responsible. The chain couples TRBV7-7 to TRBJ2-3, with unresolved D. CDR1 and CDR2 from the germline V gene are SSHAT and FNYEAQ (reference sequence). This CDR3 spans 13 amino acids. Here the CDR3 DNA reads TGTGCTAGCAGCTCGGAACTGGCAGATACGCAGTATTTT. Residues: CASSSELADTQYF.

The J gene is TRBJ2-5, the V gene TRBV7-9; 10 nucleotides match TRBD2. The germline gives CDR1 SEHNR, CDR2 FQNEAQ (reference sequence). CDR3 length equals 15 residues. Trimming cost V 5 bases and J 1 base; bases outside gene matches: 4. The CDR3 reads CASSRGLAPQETQYF. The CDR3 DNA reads TGTGCCAGCAGCAGGGGACTAGCGCCCCAAGAGACCCAGTACTTC.

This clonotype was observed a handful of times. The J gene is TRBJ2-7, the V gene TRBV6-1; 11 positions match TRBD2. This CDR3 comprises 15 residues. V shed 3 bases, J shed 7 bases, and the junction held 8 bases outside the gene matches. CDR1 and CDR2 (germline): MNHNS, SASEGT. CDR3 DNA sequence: TGTGCCAGCAGTGAGGGGACTAGCGGCCCCGGGGAGCAGTACTTC. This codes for CASSEGTSGPGEQYF.

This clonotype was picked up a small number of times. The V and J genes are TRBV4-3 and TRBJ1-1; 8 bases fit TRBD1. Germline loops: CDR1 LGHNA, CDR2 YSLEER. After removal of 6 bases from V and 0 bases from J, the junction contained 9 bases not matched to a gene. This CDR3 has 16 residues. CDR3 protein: CASSLTGEVMNTEAFF. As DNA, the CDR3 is TGCGCCAGCAGTTTGACAGGGGAAGTGATGAACACTGAAGCTTTCTTT.

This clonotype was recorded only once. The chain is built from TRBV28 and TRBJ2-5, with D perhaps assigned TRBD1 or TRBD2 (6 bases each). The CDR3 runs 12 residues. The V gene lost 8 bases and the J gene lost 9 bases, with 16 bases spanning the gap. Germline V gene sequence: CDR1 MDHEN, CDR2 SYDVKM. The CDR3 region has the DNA TGTGCCAGCCGGGGGCGGCCCGAGGCCCAGTACTTC. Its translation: CASRGRPEAQYF.